This T cell receptor beta chain was documented in a study of T cell responses to AZD1222 COVID-19 vaccine. General study points: Receipt of two AZD1222 doses was followed by a rise in Spike-specific TCR breadth and depth. The peak T cell response came first, and repertoires were sampled only after it. At 160-218 and 743-854, vaccine-associated CD4 TCRs were dominant, and they spanned spike.

In the case of this clone: Antigen unknown.

Germline loops: CDR1 SNHLY, CDR2 FYNNEI. With 2 bases removed from V and 1 base from J, the gap between germline ends came to 12 bases. The CDR3 loop spans 17 amino acids. Repertoires were generated with immunoSEQ multiplex PCR, while TCRdb's copy carries only in-frame clones and drops some. The sample carries some 170,000 clones, approximately 93% recorded once. The chain has TRBV2 and TRBJ1-6; no clear D gene. The sequence came from an adult who received the AZD1222 COVID-19 vaccine. This sample comprised peripheral blood, obtained 28 days after the second AZD1222 dose. The CDR3 spells CASSEIMVGSYNSPLHF. The CDR3 region has the DNA TGTGCCAGCAGTGAAATCATGGTTGGGTCCTATAATTCACCCCTCCACTTT.